One T cell receptor (beta chain) is described in this entry. The sample belongs to a study of blood T cells in healthy people across ages. The use of a sample-barcoded 5' primer and a J-beta primer mix characterized a second PCR of about 7 to 12 cycles. Each cDNA molecule was tagged by a template-switch adaptor with 12 random nucleotides. TCRdb called the 5' RACE reads again in MiXCR, with one record for every CDR3 protein. The table lists under 800,000 distinct CDR3 sequences, about 42% of them singletons. The CDR3 loop spans 17 amino acids. Trimming took 4 bases from V and 2 from J; bases not matched to a gene: 10. CDR1 is SGHRS, CDR2 YFSETQ, per germline.

This chain links TRBV5-1 with TRBJ2-3; 10 bases fit TRBD2. This sequence was found in a woman aged 55-70 years in good health. The sequencing sample was made of blood. CDR3 bases: TGCGCCAGCAGCCAGGCCCTGCTAGCGGGGGCCACAGATACGCAGTATTTT. Residues: CASSQALLAGATDTQYF.